This TCR beta chain comes out of a study of blood T cell repertoires in COVID-19. As for the study in general: The analysed material was cDNA or gDNA that came from T cells, B-cell-depleted T cells, or PBMCs.

Method: immunoSEQ multiplex PCR; TCRdb's copy keeps in-frame clones and lacks some. The sample contains about 300,000 clones, 80% to 90% of which appear only once. In germline, CDR1 is SGHRS, CDR2 YFSETQ. V shed 4 bases, J shed 10 bases, and the junction held 11 bases outside the gene matches. The CDR3 totals 14 residues. V is TRBV5-1 and J is TRBJ1-1; TRBD1 agrees at 9 bases. Sequencing was carried out using PBMCs or T cells enriched from blood (not recorded which). The source is a young man who had recovered from COVID-19. This chain's CDR3 is CASSPGQGNLVAFF. The CDR3 bases are TGCGCCAGCAGCCCGGGACAGGGTAATCTCGTAGCTTTCTTT. Full variable domain (remainder filled in from reference TRBV5-1 and TRBJ1-1): KAGVTQTPRYLIKTRGQQVTLSCSPISGHRSVSWYQQTPGQGLQFLFEYFSETQRNKGNFPGRFSGRQFSNSRSEMNVSTLELGDSALYLCASSPGQGNLVAFFGQGTRLTVV.